The sequence of this T cell receptor beta chain was determined in a study of early T cells in non-severe SARS-CoV-2 infection. Study in general: Bulk RNA isolated from unsorted whole blood underwent sequencing; chains were not paired.

J was trimmed by 3 bases and V by 1 base; bases with no gene match: 5. Germline loops: CDR1 DFQATT, CDR2 SNEGSKA (reference sequence). The CDR3 consists of 15 residues. Study outcomes and limitations: Reliance on VDJdb matching favored anti-spike CD8 responses; private and CD4 specificities were missed.

Concerning this clonotype: Its antigen remains unidentified.

The TCR library protocol was used to attach unique molecular identifiers. These identifiers were attached to individual cDNA molecules. MiXCR, applied by TCRdb to the 5' RACE reads, yields one record per CDR3 protein. The repertoire holds about 66,000 distinct CDR3 sequences, with less than 9.5% as singletons. J is TRBJ2-1 and V is TRBV20-1; TRBD2 matches 8 bases. Sequencing input: whole blood. The TCR sequence derives from an adult who was a healthcare worker with PCR-confirmed SARS-CoV-2 infection or an uninfected control (not recorded which). The CDR3: CSARVQAGDYNEQFF. DNA of the CDR3: TGCAGTGCTAGAGTACAAGCGGGAGACTACAATGAGCAGTTCTTC.